The 27 T cell receptor beta chains presented below share a single source sample, sequenced in a study of cytomegalovirus exposure and HLA in healthy donors. This table comes from immunoSEQ multiplex PCR, and its TCRdb copy is limited to in-frame clones, with some not included. Of about 130,000 clones listed, over 90% were seen once; the top ten hold around 1.3%. The sample was PBMCs. Receptors were obtained from a woman aged 18-35 years in good health and CMV-seronegative.

The chain couples TRBV14 to TRBJ2-4; tentatively, D is TRBD2 (6 bases). The CDR3 spans 13 residues. Germline V gene lookup returns CDR1 SGHDN and CDR2 FVKESK. V lost 4 bases and J lost 8, with 12 bases in between. As DNA, the CDR3 is TGTGCCAGCAGCCCCGGGGAGGTGGACATTCAGTACTTC. Its protein is CASSPGEVDIQYF. The full variable domain, completed using reference TRBV14 and TRBJ2-4, is EAGVTQFPSHSVIEKGQTVTLRCDPISGHDNLYWYRRVMGKEIKFLLHFVKESKQDESGMPNNRFLAERTGGTYSTLKVQPAELEDSGVYFCASSPGEVDIQYFGAGTRLSVL.

The chain carries TRBV10-3 and TRBJ2-1; 8 bases are a match to TRBD2. The ends lost 7 bases at V and 8 bases at J; junction bases unmatched: 10. Germline CDR1 is ENHRY and CDR2 is SYGVKD. The CDR3 totals 14 residues. The CDR3 DNA reads TGTGCCATCACCCCGGGACTAGTCGGCGATGAGCAGTTCTTC. Translated: CAITPGLVGDEQFF.

The chain carries TRBV13 and TRBJ2-2, with 7 bases fitting TRBD1. V dropped 5 bases and J dropped 0; count of bases not matched to a gene: 3. The CDR3 loop spans 15 amino acids. Germline V gene lookup returns CDR1 PRHDT and CDR2 FYEKMQ (reference sequence). CDR3 nucleotides: TGTGCCAGCAGCCACGGACAGGCGAACACCGGGGAGCTGTTTTTT. It is translated as CASSHGQANTGELFF. Based on the CDR3 plus reference TRBV13 and TRBJ2-2, the full variable domain is AAGVIQSPRHLIKEKRETATLKCYPIPRHDTVYWYQQGPGQDPQFLISFYEKMQSDKGSIPDRFSAQQFSDYHSELNMSSLELGDSALYFCASSHGQANTGELFFGEGSRLTVL.

The V and J genes are TRBV7-2 and TRBJ2-1, with D tentatively TRBD1 (5 bases). The ends were cut back, 4 bases at V and 3 bases at J, with 13 bases in the middle. CDR1 SGHTA and CDR2 FQGNSA come from the germline V gene. This CDR3 contains 15 residues. Here the CDR3 DNA reads TGTGCCAGCAGCTCCGTAGGGGCCAGCTACAATGAGCAGTTCTTC. Protein product: CASSSVGASYNEQFF.

V usage is TRBV25-1 and J usage is TRBJ2-1, with a tentative D call TRBD2 (5 bases). V shed 3 bases and J shed 7 bases, with 16 bases lying between them. CDR1 is MGHDK and CDR2 is SYGVNS in the germline V gene. The CDR3 covers 15 residues. CDR3 protein: CASSDSGTRGNEQFF. The DNA for the CDR3 is TGTGCCAGCAGTGATTCGGGAACAAGAGGGAATGAGCAGTTCTTC.

This clone was counted between two and nine times. The V call is TRBV7-9, the J call TRBJ1-5; 8 bases match TRBD1. The CDR3 loop spans 13 amino acids. Germline V CDR1 and CDR2: SEHNR, FQNEAQ (reference sequence). J lost 7 bases, V lost 3 bases, and 2 bases had no gene match. CDR3 loop: CASSLGQVQPQHF. DNA of the CDR3: TGTGCCAGCAGCTTGGGACAGGTGCAGCCCCAGCATTTT.

The chain links TRBV5-5 to TRBJ2-7, with 8 positions matching TRBD2. Trimming took 2 bases from V and 1 from J; bases not matched to a gene: 8. Germline V lookup: CDR1 SGHKS, CDR2 YYEKEE (reference sequence). The CDR3 is 16 amino acids. CDR3 sequence (DNA): TGTGCCAGCAGCTTCGGTAGAGCGGGGGTGTCCTACGAGCAGTACTTC. It is translated as CASSFGRAGVSYEQYF.

The chain combines TRBV5-1 with TRBJ1-4, with 11 positions matching TRBD1. The CDR3 is made up of 15 amino acids. Per the germline V gene, CDR1 is SGHRS and CDR2 is YFSETQ. V was pared by 4 bases and J by 7 bases, with 6 bases of the junction left unmatched. The CDR3 protein is CASSGDGTGGEKLFF. The CDR3 nucleotides read TGCGCCAGCAGCGGGGACGGGACAGGGGGTGAAAAACTGTTTTTT.

The V gene is TRBV28, the J gene TRBJ1-1; 8 nucleotides match TRBD1. The CDR3 covers 14 residues. Germline CDR1 and CDR2: MDHEN and SYDVKM. Losses at the gene ends were 5 bases for V and 1 base for J; bases not matched to a gene: 3. The chain's CDR3 is CASSPGTGNTEAFF. The CDR3 nucleotides are TGTGCCAGCAGTCCCGGGACAGGGAACACTGAAGCTTTCTTT.

The chain has TRBV4-1 and TRBJ1-2, with TRBD1 as a possible D gene (5 bases). Trimming removed 0 bases at V and 4 bases at J, with 12 bases between. The length of the CDR3 is 15 residues. The germline CDR1 and CDR2 sequences are MGHRA and YSYEKL. CDR3: CASSQDPGRGYGYTF. For the CDR3, the DNA is TGCGCCAGCAGCCAAGACCCAGGAAGGGGCTATGGCTACACCTTC.

This chain joins TRBV2 and TRBJ2-2, with 9 positions matching TRBD2. Germline assignment: CDR1 SNHLY and CDR2 FYNNEI. This CDR3 has 15 amino acids. V trimming: 8 bases; J trimming: 3 bases; junction bases outside the gene matches: 7. Here the CDR3 DNA reads TGTGCCAGCCGGCTAGCGGGACTCGACACCGGGGAGCTGTTTTTT. Its protein is CASRLAGLDTGELFF.

V usage is TRBV5-1 and J usage is TRBJ1-6; D is possibly TRBD1 (5 bases). From germline, CDR1 is SGHRS and CDR2 YFSETQ. The CDR3 extends over 15 amino acids. V was trimmed by 4 bases and J by 5 bases, leaving 13 bases between them. CDR3 nucleotide sequence: TGCGCCAGCAGCACCGGGGGAGGGAATAATTCACCCCTCCACTTT. This sequence encodes CASSTGGGNNSPLHF.

The chain recombines TRBV7-8 with TRBJ1-1; D is ambiguous. This CDR3 contains 14 residues. CDR1 and CDR2 from the germline V gene are SGHVS and FQNEAQ. V lost 2 bases, J lost 0 bases, and 7 bases lay in between. CDR3 protein: CASSLTRLNTEAFF. DNA of the CDR3: TGTGCCAGCAGCTTAACCCGGTTGAACACTGAAGCTTTCTTT.

The rearrangement uses TRBV4-2 and TRBJ1-5; D is uncertain. Trimming shortened V by 0 bases and J by 5 bases, and 11 bases separated the two germline ends. This CDR3 region has 15 residues. CDR1 LGHNA and CDR2 YNFKEQ come from the germline V gene. DNA for the CDR3: TGTGCCAGCAGCCAAGATGAGGCCTTCGATCAGCCCCAGCATTTT. It encodes CASSQDEAFDQPQHF.

This rearrangement joins TRBV7-9 to TRBJ1-3; D ambiguous. Germline-derived CDR1 and CDR2 are SEHNR and FQNEAQ (reference sequence). The CDR3 runs to 13 residues. Trimming removed 5 bases at V and 9 bases at J, with 14 bases between. CDR3 residues: CASSETKAGTIYF. The CDR3 region has the DNA TGTGCCAGCAGCGAGACAAAGGCGGGCACCATATATTTT.

The CDR3 region has the DNA TGTGCCAGCAGATCTACCTGGGATACGCAGTATTTT. Protein: CASRSTWDTQYF. The chain employs TRBV2 and TRBJ2-3; D is unclear. Trimming shortened V by 6 bases and J by 6 bases, and 10 bases separated the two germline ends. CDR1 and CDR2 from the germline V gene are SNHLY and FYNNEI. The CDR3 loop spans 12 amino acids.

This chain joins TRBV6-1 and TRBJ2-4; D perhaps matches TRBD1 (6 bases). V shed 3 bases and J shed 4 bases, with 13 bases lying between them. The germline CDR1 and CDR2 sequences are MNHNS and SASEGT. The CDR3 spans 15 residues. The CDR3: CASSDWGPPKNIQYF. The CDR3 region has the DNA TGTGCCAGCAGTGATTGGGGGCCCCCGAAAAACATTCAGTACTTC.

The chain couples TRBV2 to TRBJ1-5, with D hard to call. V was trimmed by 6 bases and J by 3 bases, leaving 9 bases between them. Per germline, CDR1 SNHLY and CDR2 FYNNEI. The CDR3 has 13 amino acids. The DNA for the CDR3 is TGTGCCAGCAGGGGAGAGTACAATCAGCCCCAGCATTTT. It codes for CASRGEYNQPQHF.

This chain connects TRBV5-6 to TRBJ1-1; no clear D. V lost 0 bases to trimming and J lost 3 bases, with 15 bases between them. Germline CDR1 SGHDT, CDR2 YYEEEE. The CDR3 length is 16 residues. The CDR3 DNA follows: TGTGCCAGCAGCTTGGTTCGGTTGGTTCGGGACACTGAAGCTTTCTTT. It yields the protein CASSLVRLVRDTEAFF.

The chain is built from TRBV29-1 and TRBJ2-7, with 11 bases matching TRBD2. Germline CDR1 SQVTM, CDR2 ANQGSEA. With V trimmed by 3 bases and J by 3 bases, 4 bases remained unmatched. The CDR3 has 14 residues. The CDR3 DNA reads as TGCAGCGTTGACCCGCTAGCGGGGGGCTACGAGCAGTACTTC. Its protein is CSVDPLAGGYEQYF.

The chain is built from TRBV5-1 and TRBJ2-7; D might be TRBD2 (5 bases). Trimming removed 6 bases at V and 4 bases at J, with 20 bases between. Germline V gene sequence: CDR1 SGHRS, CDR2 YFSETQ. This CDR3 contains 15 residues. CDR3 in DNA: TGCGCCAGCACCTCCTCTGCGGACTTCAGATACGAGCAGTACTTC. Translated, it gives CASTSSADFRYEQYF.

CDR3 protein: CASSPQGADTEAFF. The CDR3 bases are TGTGCCAGCTCACCACAGGGGGCGGACACTGAAGCTTTCTTT. The chain combines TRBV18 with TRBJ1-1, with 7 bases matching TRBD1. There are 14 residues in the CDR3. With V trimmed by 1 base and J by 3 bases, 2 bases remained unmatched. CDR1 and CDR2 (germline): KGHSH, LQKENI.

CDR3 in DNA: TGTGCCAGCAGTTCCCGATCAGCGGGACGCTCCTACAATGAGCAGTTCTTC. Protein product: CASSSRSAGRSYNEQFF. J is TRBJ2-1 and V is TRBV27, with 7 bases matching TRBD2. The CDR3 is 17 residues long. Per the germline V gene, CDR1 is MNHEY and CDR2 is SMNVEV (reference sequence). V gave up 4 bases and J gave up 0 bases; unmatched junction bases: 9.

This clone was picked up a small number of times. The chain links TRBV4-1 to TRBJ2-3, with D perhaps matching TRBD2 (7 bases). Trimming stripped 5 bases from V and 10 bases from J, with 25 bases between. Germline CDR1 and CDR2: MGHRA and YSYEKL. CDR3 length: 16 residues. In DNA form, the CDR3 reads TGCGCCAGCAGCTTCGGCGGGGGCCCCGACGGCCATGCGCAGTATTTT. It yields the protein CASSFGGGPDGHAQYF.

The chain combines TRBV28 with TRBJ1-1; D remains unclear. Germline V gene lookup returns CDR1 MDHEN and CDR2 SYDVKM. The CDR3 covers 14 residues. V lost 1 base to trimming and J lost 4 bases, with 10 bases between them. The CDR3 DNA reads TGTGCCAGCAGTTTATCCTTTGGAGGCACTGAAGCTTTCTTT. This encodes CASSLSFGGTEAFF.

The chain couples TRBV4-1 to TRBJ2-2, with a tentative D call TRBD1 (6 bases). Between the trimmed V and J ends, which lost 2 bases and 4 bases, there was a span of 11 bases. The CDR3 is made up of 15 amino acids. Germline lookup yields CDR1 MGHRA and CDR2 YSYEKL. CDR3 amino acids: CASSQPGHFTGELFF. The CDR3 DNA reads as TGCGCCAGCAGCCAACCGGGACATTTCACCGGGGAGCTGTTTTTT.

The chain combines TRBV7-9 with TRBJ1-5; no definite D call. V lost 4 bases and J lost 5, with 9 bases in between. CDR1 SEHNR and CDR2 FQNEAQ come from the germline V gene (reference sequence). This CDR3 region has 13 residues. The CDR3 DNA reads TGTGCCAGCAGCTCAGTGAGGGATCAGCCCCAGCATTTT. It encodes CASSSVRDQPQHF.